Listed below are T cell receptor beta chains from one sample, sequenced in a study of immune characterization of retroperitoneal liposarcoma. TCRdb re-called the PCR reads with MiXCR, one entry per CDR3 protein. The profile shows 10,000 to 15,000 distinct CDR3 sequences, over 45% of them singletons. The sequenced material came from tumor tissue. These receptor sequences come from a female donor with retroperitoneal liposarcoma. The CDR3 runs from the conserved cysteine through the conserved F or W. A D gene is named only where the DNA matches it firmly. Some rows have no size entry. The others give once, few or many, or a class for an expanded clone.

>TRBJ2-6|NA|TRBV19|NA
TGTGCCAGTAGTCCAAGGAGGCTCTCTGGGGCCAACGTCCTGACTTTC
CASSPRRLSGANVLTF
>TRBJ2-7|NA|TRBV28|NA
TGTGCCAGCAGTTTTAAGGGGGTGCCCTACGAGCAGTACTTC
CASSFKGVPYEQYF
>TRBJ1-6|NA|TRBV7-2|NA
TGTGCCACGACCGCCGGCCCTGTGAATTCACCCCTCCACTTT
CATTAGPVNSPLHF
>TRBJ2-5|NA|TRBV6-6|NA
TGTGCCAGCAGTACAGGGATAGAGACCCAGTACTTC
CASSTGIETQYF
>TRBJ2-1|NA|TRBV6-1|TRBD1
TGTGCCAGCAGCCAGGACAGGCTTAATGAGCAGTTCTTC
CASSQDRLNEQFF
>TRBJ2-1|NA|TRBV6-1|NA
TGTGCCAGCAGTGAGACGGGCAGTCCAGAGACCCAGTTCTTC
CASSETGSPETQFF
>TRBJ1-2|once|TRBV6-1|TRBD1
TGTGCCAGCGCCCCAGGGGGCTATGGCTACACCTTC
CASAPGGYGYTF
>TRBJ2-4|NA|TRBV6-7|NA
TGTGCCAGCAGTTACTCGACGTACAGGAAGAATGAGCAGTACTTC
CASSYSTYRKNEQYF
>TRBJ2-1|few|TRBV10-2|NA
TGCGCCAGCAGGCTAACAGGGGAGGGTGAGCAGTTCTTC
CASRLTGEGEQFF
>TRBJ2-2|NA|TRBV12-3/TRBV12-4|NA
TGTGCCAGCAGTTTGCGACAGAACACCGGGGAGCTGTTTTTT
CASSLRQNTGELFF
>TRBJ2-1|few|TRBV6-1|NA
TGTGCCAGCAGTGAAGCGGCGAGTCCCCTCTTTGCGGGGACCCCGGCCGAGCAGTTCTTC
CASSEAASPLFAGTPAEQFF
>TRBJ2-5|NA|TRBV6-2/TRBV6-3|TRBD2
TGTGCCAGCAGTGCGGGACTAGCGGGAGTTAATGAGCAGTACTTC
CASSAGLAGVNEQYF
>TRBJ1-1|NA|TRBV6-8|NA
TGTGCCAGCAGATTTTGGAACACTGAAGCTTTCTTT
CASRFWNTEAFF
>TRBJ2-1|many|TRBV7-8|NA
TGTGCCAGCAGCTCCCCGGAAGGGTTTCCCGAGCAGTTCTTC
CASSSPEGFPEQFF
>TRBJ2-7|NA|TRBV6-1|NA
TGTGCCAGCAGTAGGACGGACTACTACGAGCAGTACTTC
CASSRTDYYEQYF
>TRBJ2-1|medium-sized|TRBV6-1|NA
TGTGCCAGCAGGTCGTGGGTTAGTTCCTACAATGAGCAGTTCTTC
CASRSWVSSYNEQFF
>TRBJ2-5|many|TRBV6-1|NA
TGTGCCAGCAGTTATAGGAACCAAGAGACCCAGTACTTC
CASSYRNQETQYF
>TRBJ2-3|NA|TRBV6-4|NA
TGTGCCAGCGGACAGCCAGGGGCAGATACGCAGTATTTT
CASGQPGADTQYF
>TRBJ2-1|NA|TRBV12-3/TRBV12-4|TRBD2
TGTGCCAGCACCATCGGGGGGTCCGGGGTCCGGGAGACCCAGTTCTTC
CASTIGGSGVRETQFF
>TRBJ2-1|many|TRBV7-6|NA
TGTGCCAGCAGCTCGAGGCTTCGGGGAAATGAGCAGTTCTTC
CASSSRLRGNEQFF
>TRBJ2-1|NA|TRBV7-2|TRBD2
TGTGCCAGCAGACCGGGACTAGCGGGAGTAGGGCAGTTCTTC
CASRPGLAGVGQFF
>TRBJ2-7|NA|TRBV6-4|NA
TGTGCCAGTCGTCGGCCGAGGGTCGCCTCCTACGAGCAGTACTTC
CASRRPRVASYEQYF
>TRBJ2-3|many|TRBV6-1|NA
TGTGCCAGCCCCCGTTCCCTTAGCGTTCAGACAGATACGCAGTATTTT
CASPRSLSVQTDTQYF
>TRBJ1-5|NA|TRBV6-5|NA
TGTGCCAGCAGTTACTCGATAATGGGTCAGCCCCAGCATTTT
CASSYSIMGQPQHF
>TRBJ2-1|NA|TRBV12-3/TRBV12-4|NA
TGTGCCAGCAGTTCAGGTGTGGTCGAGCAGTTCTTC
CASSSGVVEQFF
>TRBJ2-1|few|TRBV6-5|TRBD1
TGTGCCAGCAGTTACTCAGGGACAGGGGGCGCCTATGGGGAGCTAGCCAAAAACATTCAGTTCTTC
CASSYSGTGGAYGELAKNIQFF
>TRBJ2-2|NA|TRBV7-2|NA
TGTGCCAGCAGCTTAGTAGGTGGTTCTCGCGGTGACACCGGGGAGCTGTTTTTT
CASSLVGGSRGDTGELFF
>TRBJ2-4|NA|TRBV6-1|TRBD2
TGTGCCAGCAGTGCCGGGACTAGCGGGATTGGTTGGAGGAACATTCAGTACTTC
CASSAGTSGIGWRNIQYF
>TRBJ2-1|NA|TRBV6-5|TRBD2
TGTGCCACGGGGGTAGCGGGTTCCTACAATGAGCAGTTCTTC
CATGVAGSYNEQFF
>TRBJ2-2|NA|TRBV6-6|TRBD1
TGTGCCAGCAGTTACACGACAGGGGGGTACGGGGAGCTGTTTTTT
CASSYTTGGYGELFF
>TRBJ2-3|NA|TRBV6-4|NA
TGTGCCAGCAGTGACCGTGCGGGAACGCAGTATTTT
CASSDRAGTQYF
>TRBJ2-7|NA|TRBV6-8|NA
TGTGCCAGCAGTGGAGAGGCCTACTCCTACGAGCAGTACTTC
CASSGEAYSYEQYF
>TRBJ2-7|once|TRBV10-1|NA
TGCGCCAGCAGTGAATTTGTAGAATACAATGAGCAGTACTTC
CASSEFVEYNEQYF
>TRBJ2-1|few|TRBV12-3/TRBV12-4|NA
TGTGCCAGCAGGGTTAGCAATGAGCAGTTCTTC
CASRVSNEQFF
>TRBJ2-5|NA|TRBV6-5|TRBD2
TGTGCCAGCGGGCGGGGGGGAGAAGAGACCCAGTACTTC
CASGRGGEETQYF